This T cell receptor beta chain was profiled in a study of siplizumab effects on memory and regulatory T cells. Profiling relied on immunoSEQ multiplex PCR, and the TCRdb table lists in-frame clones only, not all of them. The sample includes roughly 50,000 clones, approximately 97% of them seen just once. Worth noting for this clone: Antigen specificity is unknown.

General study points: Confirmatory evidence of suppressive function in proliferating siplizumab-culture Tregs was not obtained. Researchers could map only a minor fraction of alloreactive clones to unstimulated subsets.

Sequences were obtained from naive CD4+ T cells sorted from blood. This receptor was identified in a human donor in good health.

DNA of the CDR3: TGTGCCAGCAGCTTAGGGGGGACAGGGGTGAACTACGAGCAGTACTTC. It codes for CASSLGGTGVNYEQYF. The rearrangement links TRBV11-2 to TRBJ2-7; TRBD1 agrees at 10 bases. This CDR3 region has 16 residues. Germline lookup yields CDR1 SGHAT and CDR2 FQNNGV. Trimming cost V 1 base and J 3 bases; bases outside gene matches: 6.